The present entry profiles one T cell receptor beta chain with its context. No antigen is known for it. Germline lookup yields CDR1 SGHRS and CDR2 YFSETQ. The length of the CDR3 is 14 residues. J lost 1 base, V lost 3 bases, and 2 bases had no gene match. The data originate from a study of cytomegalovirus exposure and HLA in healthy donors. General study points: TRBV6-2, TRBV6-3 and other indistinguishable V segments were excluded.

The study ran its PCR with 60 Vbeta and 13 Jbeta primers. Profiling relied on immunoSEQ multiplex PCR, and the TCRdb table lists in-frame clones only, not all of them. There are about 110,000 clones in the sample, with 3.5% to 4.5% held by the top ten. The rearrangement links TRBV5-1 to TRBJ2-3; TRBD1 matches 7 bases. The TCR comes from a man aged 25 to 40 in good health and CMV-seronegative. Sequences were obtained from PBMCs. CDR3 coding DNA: TGCGCCAGCAGCTCTGGACAGGGCACAGATACGCAGTATTTT. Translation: CASSSGQGTDTQYF. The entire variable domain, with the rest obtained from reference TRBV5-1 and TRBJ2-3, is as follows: KAGVTQTPRYLIKTRGQQVTLSCSPISGHRSVSWYQQTPGQGLQFLFEYFSETQRNKGNFPGRFSGRQFSNSRSEMNVSTLELGDSALYLCASSSGQGTDTQYFGPGTRLTVL.